These T cell receptor beta chains were read from a single sample in a study of shared clonotypes between healthy human individuals. Profiled with immunoSEQ multiplex PCR; TCRdb holds only in-frame clones, not every one. The top ten hold approximately 0.4% of the sample, which has 2 million to 2.5 million clones, just over 90% seen once. Sequenced: naive CD4+ T cells from PBMCs. The receptors here all came from a man aged 18 to 29 in good health. Some clones in this sample may be carry-over from other donors' samples. Both conserved end residues are part of each CDR3. Each record gives: V gene, D gene, J gene, clone size, CDR3 protein, CDR3 DNA. D genes are given only for firm matches. Clone size, where shown, is once, few, many, or a class for clones that have expanded.

TRBV28	TRBD1	TRBJ1-1	.	CASTPGGWYTEAFF	TGTGCCAGCACGCCAGGGGGTTGGTACACTGAAGCTTTCTTT
TRBV28	.	TRBJ1-1	.	CASSLIVGTEAFF	TGTGCCAGCAGTTTAATAGTGGGCACTGAAGCTTTCTTT
TRBV6-5	.	TRBJ1-1	.	CASSYSRQRNTEAFF	TGTGCCAGCAGTTACTCTCGACAGAGGAACACTGAAGCTTTCTTT
TRBV30	TRBD1	TRBJ1-4	.	CAWRTPGQGNEKLFF	TGTGCCTGGCGAACCCCGGGACAGGGGAATGAAAAACTGTTTTTT
TRBV16	.	TRBJ1-2	once	CASSQSDGNYGYTF	TGTGCCAGCAGCCAATCCGACGGGAACTATGGCTACACCTTC
TRBV19	.	TRBJ2-1	.	CASSMDKGPYNEQFF	TGTGCCAGTAGTATGGACAAGGGCCCATACAATGAGCAGTTCTTC
TRBV30	TRBD1	TRBJ2-7	.	CAWSYSGTGQDEQYF	TGTGCCTGGAGTTATTCCGGGACAGGTCAGGACGAGCAGTACTTC
TRBV4-2	TRBD1	TRBJ2-4	.	CASSQISGTGENIQYF	TGTGCCAGCAGCCAGATCTCCGGGACAGGGGAAAACATTCAGTACTTC
TRBV6-1	TRBD1	TRBJ1-4	.	CASSEKGQAREKLFF	TGTGCCAGCAGTGAAAAAGGACAGGCGCGTGAAAAACTGTTTTTT
TRBV7-9	.	TRBJ2-1	.	CASSLAGNYNEQFF	TGTGCCAGCAGCTTAGCGGGAAACTACAATGAGCAGTTCTTC
TRBV11-1	.	TRBJ1-1	.	CASSLGQSSLKAFF	TGTGCCAGCAGCTTAGGACAGTCGTCTCTAAAAGCTTTCTTT
TRBV6-4	.	TRBJ2-1	.	CASSDRGFYNEQFF	TGTGCCAGCAGTGACAGGGGGTTCTACAATGAGCAGTTCTTC
TRBV7-9	.	TRBJ2-3	.	CASSLGATDTQYF	TGTGCCAGCAGCCTGGGAGCTACAGATACGCAGTATTTT
TRBV5-1	.	TRBJ2-2	.	CASSSAVGELSAGELFF	TGCGCCAGCAGCTCCGCAGTTGGGGAGTTAAGCGCCGGGGAGCTGTTTTTT
TRBV28	.	TRBJ1-1	.	CASSGGNTEAFF	TGTGCCAGCAGCGGGGGGAACACTGAAGCTTTCTTT
TRBV27	.	TRBJ2-1	few	CASSAGPSLNEQFF	TGTGCCAGCAGTGCGGGACCTTCTCTCAATGAGCAGTTCTTC
TRBV5-4	.	TRBJ2-6	once	CASSFQGHSGANVLTF	TGTGCCAGCAGCTTTCAGGGACACTCTGGGGCCAACGTCCTGACTTTC
TRBV28	.	TRBJ2-1	.	CASNWRSSYNEQFF	TGTGCCAGCAATTGGCGGAGCTCCTACAATGAGCAGTTCTTC
TRBV29-1	.	TRBJ2-3	.	CSARAQGTDTQYF	TGCAGCGCCAGAGCTCAGGGCACAGATACGCAGTATTTT
TRBV5-1	TRBD1	TRBJ1-4	.	CASSSQGRGDEKLFF	TGCGCCAGCAGCTCACAGGGGAGGGGTGATGAAAAACTGTTTTTT
TRBV7-8	TRBD1	TRBJ2-7	.	CASSFLGTGNYEQYF	TGTGCCAGCAGCTTCTTAGGGACAGGGAACTACGAGCAGTACTTC
TRBV6-6	TRBD1	TRBJ1-3	.	CASSYSRGLGNTIYF	TGTGCCAGCAGTTACTCCAGGGGGCTCGGAAACACCATATATTTT
TRBV11-3	TRBD1	TRBJ2-1	.	CASGTGGNEQFF	TGTGCCAGTGGGACAGGGGGGAATGAGCAGTTCTTC
TRBV7-6	TRBD1	TRBJ2-1	once	CASSPQGAAYNEQFF	TGTGCCAGCAGCCCACAGGGGGCGGCCTACAATGAGCAGTTCTTC
TRBV29-1	.	TRBJ1-1	few	CSVEGRFTANTEAFF	TGCAGCGTTGAAGGCCGGTTTACCGCGAACACTGAAGCTTTCTTT
TRBV7-2	TRBD2	TRBJ2-7	.	CASSRSIAGGIYEQYF	TGTGCCAGCAGCCGAAGCATTGCGGGGGGGATCTACGAGCAGTACTTC
TRBV5-6	.	TRBJ2-7	.	CASSLRDPGTYEQYF	TGTGCCAGCAGCCTGCGCGACCCCGGGACCTACGAGCAGTACTTC
TRBV10-3	TRBD2	TRBJ2-1	once	CAISDETSVNEQFF	TGTGCCATCAGTGACGAAACTAGCGTTAATGAGCAGTTCTTC
TRBV5-1	TRBD1	TRBJ1-5	.	CASSQGTGGREPQHF	TGCGCCAGCAGCCAAGGGACAGGGGGAAGGGAGCCCCAGCATTTT
TRBV7-2	.	TRBJ1-5	.	CASSPRGQPQHF	TGTGCCAGCAGCCCAAGGGGCCAGCCCCAGCATTTT
TRBV10-1	.	TRBJ1-6	.	CASSESPVRSPLHF	TGCGCCAGCAGTGAGTCGCCCGTTCGGTCACCCCTCCACTTT
TRBV5-1	TRBD2	TRBJ2-2	once	CASRLAGVTGSGELFF	TGCGCCAGCCGACTAGCGGGAGTGACGGGGTCCGGGGAGCTGTTTTTT
TRBV28	.	TRBJ1-4	.	CASNSPQRLNEKLFF	TGTGCCAGCAATTCTCCTCAGCGACTTAATGAAAAACTGTTTTTT
TRBV11-2	TRBD1	TRBJ2-1	.	CASSRKGQGASYNEQFF	TGTGCCAGCAGCCGCAAGGGACAGGGGGCTTCCTACAATGAGCAGTTCTTC
TRBV7-3	.	TRBJ2-5	.	CASSPPNKETQYF	TGTGCCAGCAGCCCGCCTAATAAAGAGACCCAGTACTTC
TRBV7-2	TRBD1	TRBJ1-3	.	CASSFDRGRINTIYF	TGTGCCAGCAGCTTCGACAGGGGGCGAATAAACACCATATATTTT
TRBV4-3	TRBD1	TRBJ1-1	.	CASSQDRTGLERNTEAFF	TGCGCCAGCAGCCAAGATAGGACAGGTTTGGAGAGGAACACTGAAGCTTTCTTT